This T cell receptor beta chain was identified during a study of graft-versus-host responses after intestinal transplantation. Using immunoSEQ multiplex PCR, the repertoire was profiled, and TCRdb retains in-frame clones only, with some absent. Of 85,000 to 100,000 clones listed, 92% are singletons. A note on this clone: Its antigen is undetermined.

V shed 7 bases and J 8 bases; nucleotides not matched to a gene: 5. Germline CDR1 and CDR2: MGHRA and YSYEKL. CDR3 size: 14 residues. The V gene is TRBV4-1, the J gene TRBJ1-6, with 10 bases matching TRBD1. The sequences come from unstimulated CD8+ T cells sorted from spleen or lymph node cells, collected before transplant. This sequence originates from a human donor who was the organ donor for an intestinal transplant. The DNA for the CDR3 is TGCGCCAGCATGCCGGGACAGGGGTATTCACCCCTCCACTTT. Amino acids: CASMPGQGYSPLHF.